These T cell receptor beta chains were read from a single sample in a study of CD8 T cells in ankylosing spondylitis. TCRdb analysed the 5' RACE reads with MiXCR anew, one entry per CDR3 protein. Of about 130,000 distinct CDR3 sequences detected, about a tenth appear once; the ten largest clones hold about 3.3%. The specimen sequenced was blood, either unsorted or a sorted T cell fraction (not recorded which). These receptors were obtained from a male donor with ankylosing spondylitis or in good health (not recorded which). The CDR3 runs from the conserved cysteine through the conserved F or W. The order of the fields is D gene, clone size, V gene, J gene, CDR3 DNA, CDR3 protein. D genes are given only for firm matches. The size entry is marked missing in some rows and otherwise reads once, few, many or a size class.

>.|medium-sized|TRBV20-1|TRBJ2-7
TGCAGTGCTAATCCCGATCTCCGCTCCTACGAGCAGTACTTC
CSANPDLRSYEQYF
>.|many|TRBV5-1|TRBJ2-2
TGCGCCAGCAGCCTGGACAGCGCAAACACCGGGGAGCTGTTTTTT
CASSLDSANTGELFF
>TRBD2|.|TRBV20-1|TRBJ2-1
TGCAGTGCTATTGACGGGACTAGCGGGATTCGGATCTTC
CSAIDGTSGIRIF
>TRBD1|many|TRBV20-1|TRBJ2-1
TGCAGTGCAAACAGACAGGGAGAATACAGGGGTGGTATCGGTGAGCAGTTCTTC
CSANRQGEYRGGIGEQFF
>.|many|TRBV20-1|TRBJ2-7
TGCAGTGCCGAGACGGACAGACCACAATCCTACGAGCAGTACTTC
CSAETDRPQSYEQYF
>TRBD2|many|TRBV6-5|TRBJ2-2
TGTGCCAGCAGTTACCTGAAAGCGGGAGGAAGCACCGGGGAGCTGTTTTTT
CASSYLKAGGSTGELFF
>TRBD2|many|TRBV9|TRBJ2-1
TGTGCCAGCAGCGTAGAAGGGACTAGCGGCAATGAGCAGTTCTTC
CASSVEGTSGNEQFF
>TRBD1|.|TRBV12-3/TRBV12-4|TRBJ2-7
TGTGCCAGCAGCCTAGAGACAGGGTACGAGCAGTACTTC
CASSLETGYEQYF
>.|many|TRBV7-8|TRBJ2-7
TGTGCCAGCAGCTTAGATCTCGGCCTAGCGAGCCTCTACGAGCAGTACTTC
CASSLDLGLASLYEQYF
>.|.|TRBV7-5|TRBJ2-3
.
CISVPEAYEASGRATDTQYF
>.|many|TRBV6-1|TRBJ2-1
TGTGCCAGCTCGCGGAACCCGATCGTATATGAGCAGTTCTTC
CASSRNPIVYEQFF
>.|many|TRBV5-5|TRBJ2-1
TGTGCCAGCAGCACCCAGGGCTACAATGAGCAGTTCTTC
CASSTQGYNEQFF
>.|few|TRBV29-1|TRBJ2-7
TGCAGCGTTGAAGACTCCTACGAGCAGTACTTC
CSVEDSYEQYF
>TRBD2|.|TRBV20-1|TRBJ2-5
TGCAGTGCCGTACCGGGACTAGCGGGAGTAGAGACCCAGTACTTC
CSAVPGLAGVETQYF
>.|few|TRBV7-2|TRBJ2-7
TGTGCCAGCAGCTTAGGAGAGGGGATCGAGCAGTACTTC
CASSLGEGIEQYF
>.|many|TRBV4-3|TRBJ2-1
TGCGCCAGCAGCGAGATTTATGGGTTAGTTGCGGGACATGAGCAGTTCTTC
CASSEIYGLVAGHEQFF
>.|many|TRBV29-1|TRBJ1-5
TGCAGCGTTCGTGACCAAGGCCCAAATCAGCCCCAGCATTTT
CSVRDQGPNQPQHF
>TRBD2|.|TRBV7-8|TRBJ2-1
TGTGCCAGCAGCTTTTCTAGCGGGAGGGCGGGCAATGAGCAGTTCTTC
CASSFSSGRAGNEQFF
>.|few|TRBV20-1|TRBJ1-1
TGCAGTGCCCCGGGGACGGGATCCACTGAAGCTTTCTTT
CSAPGTGSTEAFF
>.|.|TRBV5-1|TRBJ2-2
TGCGCCAGCAGCATGTTAATGGGTGCGAACACCGGGGAGCTGTTTTTT
CASSMLMGANTGELFF
>.|.|TRBV18|TRBJ2-1
TGTGCCAGCTCACAAGACTATAAGCAGTTCTTC
CASSQDYKQFF
>TRBD2|few|TRBV7-3|TRBJ2-1
TGTGCCAGCAGCTTAAACTCCGGGACTAGCGGGAGTAATGAGCAGTTCTTC
CASSLNSGTSGSNEQFF
>TRBD2|many|TRBV20-1|TRBJ2-1
TGCAGTGCGAGGACTAGCGGCCTTGAGCAGTTCTTC
CSARTSGLEQFF
>.|many|TRBV4-3|TRBJ2-1
TGCGCCAGCAGCCAAGACTCATCCTTTTCCAGTTACAATGAGCAGTTCTTC
CASSQDSSFSSYNEQFF
>.|many|TRBV4-3|TRBJ1-2
TGCGCCAGCAGCCAAGACTTTCGACAGTTTTATGGCTACACCTTC
CASSQDFRQFYGYTF
>.|.|TRBV4-3|TRBJ2-2
TGCGCCAGCAGCCAGCTCCACGGGACCGGGGAGCTGTTTTTT
CASSQLHGTGELFF
>TRBD1|.|TRBV7-9|TRBJ2-5
TGTGCCAGCAGCTCGCTCTACTCCGGGACAGGTGAAGAGGCCCAGTACTTC
CASSSLYSGTGEEAQYF
>.|many|TRBV29-1|TRBJ1-1
TGCAGCGTTGAGGCATTAGGGTTAACTGAAGCTTTCTTT
CSVEALGLTEAFF
>TRBD2|many|TRBV20-1|TRBJ2-1
TGCAGTGCTAGAGCAGCGGGAACCTACAATGAGCAGTTCTTC
CSARAAGTYNEQFF
>TRBD2|.|TRBV12-3/TRBV12-4|TRBJ2-7
TGTGCCAGCAGTTTAGGGACTAGCGGGAGGGCCTTAAACAGCGAGCAGTACTTC
CASSLGTSGRALNSEQYF
>.|medium-sized|TRBV20-1|TRBJ2-5
TGCAGTGCGCGGGGACAGCAAGAGACCCAGTACTTC
CSARGQQETQYF
>.|many|TRBV5-4|TRBJ2-2
TGTGCCAGCAGCTTGGTCCGTATTCAGAACGGCGGGGAGCTGTTTTTT
CASSLVRIQNGGELFF
>.|many|TRBV7-2|TRBJ2-7
TGTGCCAGCAGCTTGGGAATGCCACAAACCTACGAGCAGTACTTC
CASSLGMPQTYEQYF
>.|many|TRBV7-8|TRBJ2-5
TGTGCCAGCAGCTTCCCCCCAAAAGAGACCCAGTACTTC
CASSFPPKETQYF
>TRBD1|many|TRBV7-9|TRBJ2-7
TGTGCCAGCACCATTGGGACAGGGGCTTACGAGCAGTACTTC
CASTIGTGAYEQYF
>TRBD1|many|TRBV5-1|TRBJ1-2
TGCGCCAGCAGAACCGGGACAGGCCCCCTGTTTGGCTACACCTTC
CASRTGTGPLFGYTF
>.|few|TRBV6-1|TRBJ2-1
TGTGCCAGCAGTGAAGCGCGCGGAGATGAGCAGTTCTTC
CASSEARGDEQFF
>TRBD1|.|TRBV5-1|TRBJ2-2
TGCGCCAGCAGCTCTACAGGGGCCGAGAACACCGGGGAGCTGTTTTTT
CASSSTGAENTGELFF
>.|many|TRBV5-1|TRBJ2-2
TGCGCCAGCAGAGGTGGGGGACAGAACACCGGGGAGCTGTTTTTT
CASRGGGQNTGELFF
>.|few|TRBV20-1|TRBJ2-1
TGCAGTGCAAAAGGATTAGATTGGAGCAATGAGCAGTTCTTC
CSAKGLDWSNEQFF
>.|many|TRBV11-2|TRBJ2-7
TGTGCCAGCAGCTTAGATCGGTACTCCGAGCAGTACTTC
CASSLDRYSEQYF